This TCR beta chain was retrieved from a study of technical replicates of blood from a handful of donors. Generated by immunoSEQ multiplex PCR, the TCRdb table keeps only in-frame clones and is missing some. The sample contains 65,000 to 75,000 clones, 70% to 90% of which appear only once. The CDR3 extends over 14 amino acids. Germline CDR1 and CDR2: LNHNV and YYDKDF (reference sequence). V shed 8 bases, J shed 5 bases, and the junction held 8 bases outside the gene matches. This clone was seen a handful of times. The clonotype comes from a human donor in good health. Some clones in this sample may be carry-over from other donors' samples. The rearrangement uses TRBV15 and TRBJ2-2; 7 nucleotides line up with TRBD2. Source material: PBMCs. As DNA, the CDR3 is TGTGCCACCGCGCCGGGACTAAAGACCGGGGAGCTGTTTTTT. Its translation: CATAPGLKTGELFF.